The source of this T cell receptor (beta chain) is a study of spatial heterogeneity in lung cancer. About the research overall: Sequence detection consistently recorded a greater number of beta-chain than alpha-chain sequences.

This clonotype qualifies as large. The time point here: sample taken at primary tumor resection. The donors, fewer than 95 patients with untreated early-stage non-small cell lung cancer, provided the samples. The CDR3 covers 12 residues. Germline V lookup: CDR1 SGHAT, CDR2 FQNNGV. V dropped 5 bases and J dropped 9; count of bases not matched to a gene: 4. Every cDNA TCR molecule received its own unique molecular identifier. TCRdb used MiXCR to reprocess the 5' RACE reads, holding one entry per CDR3 protein. The sample comprises 650 to 850 distinct CDR3 sequences, 15% of which are singletons, and more than 8.5% rests with the top ten.

Sequenced material: normal lung tissue next to the tumor, taken at surgery. The receptor's source is a male donor with early-stage non-small cell lung cancer. The chain joins TRBV11-2 to TRBJ2-1; TRBD2 matches 7 bases. This CDR3 is CASSPGLVEQFF. The CDR3 DNA sequence: TGTGCCAGCAGCCCAGGACTAGTTGAGCAGTTCTTC.